The T cell receptor (beta chain) described here comes from a study of blood T cell repertoires in COVID-19. With respect to this clone: This sample includes further DNA sequences coding for the same CDR3.

This CDR3 is built from 14 residues. Per the germline V gene, CDR1 is SGHDT and CDR2 is YYEEEE. V lost 0 bases to trimming and J lost 4 bases, with 5 bases between them. Profiled with immunoSEQ multiplex PCR; TCRdb holds only in-frame clones, not every one. The data show some 200,000 clones, around four fifths seen once. This sequence originates from a human donor with acute or convalescent COVID-19. The donor label of this sample is uncertain. Sequenced input: peripheral blood. The genes are TRBV5-6 and TRBJ1-6; no clear D. The CDR3 nucleotides read TGTGCCAGCAGCTTGGCGGGTTATAATTCACCCCTCCACTTT. As protein: CASSLAGYNSPLHF.